The T cell receptor beta chain under discussion was sequenced for a study of T cell repertoires in cytomegalovirus infection. Looking at the study overall: Newly reported HLA-C-restricted and thoroughly characterized HLA-B-restricted CMV epitopes were employed.

Study-level results: Based on cumulative public TCR beta family frequency, carriers of CMV plus the relevant HLA were identified. The ex vivo response was dominated by HLA-C-restricted CMV-specific TCR beta clonotypes.

Note on this clonotype: Its matching antigen is unknown.

TCRdb re-called the reads through MiXCR, storing one row per CDR3 protein. The data hold some 220,000 distinct CDR3 sequences, with 35% to 40% observed a single time. The sample in question was CD8+ T cells from cultured PBMCs, obtained from culture after CMV antigen stimulation. The receptor was isolated from a human donor in good health (CMV status not recorded). Some clones in this sample may be carry-over from other donors' samples.

As DNA, the CDR3 is TGTGCCAGCAGCTTTCGGGTAGTCTCCTACAATGAGCAGTTCTTC. Its translation is CASSFRVVSYNEQFF. The rearrangement joins TRBV7-6 to TRBJ2-1, with D unresolved. Trimming pared 3 bases from V and 0 bases from J, leaving 9 bases between. Germline V lookup: CDR1 SGHVS, CDR2 FNYEAQ. This CDR3 contains 15 residues.